The T cell receptor (beta chain) described here comes from a study of T cells in Graves' hyperthyroidism and ophthalmopathy (dated by TCRdb to between 2018 and 2021). Study-wide context: Peripheral blood was sampled at the time of initial diagnosis, prior to any treatment. In about 6 Graves' hyperthyroidism patients, the study also compared T-cell repertoires from thyroid tissue with T-cell repertoires from blood. After sampling, hyperthyroidism patients received methimazole starting at 30 mg daily, and ophthalmopathy patients received high-dose intravenous methylprednisolone. TCR V-J signatures able to tell the groups apart were searched for in a discovery cohort of 100 or so patients, of whom 40 to 45 had Graves' ophthalmopathy and roughly 57 had stable Graves' hyperthyroidism. The paper describes TCR Vbeta CDR3 sequencing of 120 to 150 peripheral blood samples, made up of 43 ophthalmopathy patients, around 73 hyperthyroidism patients and 17 progressor patients. The roughly 91 discovery patients were randomly divided into training and test sets at a 7:3 ratio. Prospective prediction of ophthalmopathy was tested in an independent validation cohort consisting of some 20 hyperthyroidism patients and more than 15 patients who later progressed to ophthalmopathy.

About this clonotype: Its target antigen remains unknown. No base-level quality is on record; no much larger clone is a single base apart.

TCR beta CDR3 regions were amplified from RNA transcripts. The TCR CDR3 was subjected to a first round of RT-PCR using the HTBI primer set and the Qiagen OneStep RT-PCR kit. Libraries were constructed in a second round of multiplex PCR, after which size selection and purification were carried out. Sequencing of the libraries was done on an Illumina HiSeq2000 using paired-end 100 bp reads. The source study handled its data this way. SOAPnuke was used to process the raw data, throwing out any read that contained adapters or uncalled bases, had a mean Phred below 15, or lacked an exact constant-primer or identifier match. COPE v1.2.5 was used to merge the high-quality paired reads, and each unique nucleotide sequence was defined as a clonotype. MiTCR v1.1 was used to align the clonotypes against IMGT TRBV, TRBD and TRBJ reference segments. Analysis was restricted to V-J combinations with a frequency above 0.0001, which covered 98% to 99.2% of repertoires. A TCS score was defined as the ratio of F50 (clonal expansion) to E x V (chaos), with BLOSUM62-based TCRdist applied between CDR3 peptides within each V-J. Welch's t-statistics and random forest reduced fewer than 600 V-J features to 13, which were used in a naive Bayes classifier (R e1071). TCRdb trimmed public reads at Q25 via fastp, called clones via MiXCR and kept in-frame beta chains. Merged by CDR3 protein, the rows form single entries marked with the most common genes and DNA. TCRdb, not the authors, supplied the V and J calls. The table for this sample lists approximately 640,000 distinct CDR3 sequences; around 15% of them were counted only once. Around a sixth of the sample is held by the ten biggest clonotypes.

The junction shows trimming of 6 bases on V and 3 bases on J, and the gene matches do not reach 10 bases of it. The CDR3 sequence holds 15 residues, the cysteine and phenylalanine included. The CDR3 DNA has 45 bases and is translated from base 1. The germline V gene (reference sequence) specifies MNHEY as CDR1 and SMNVEV as CDR2. Points the paper makes about the study in general: Most expanded thyroid clonotypes (frequency above 0.001) were also detected in blood, suggesting blood repertoires may reflect thyroid immune responses. A model built on a 13 V-J signature distinguished ophthalmopathy from stable hyperthyroidism, reaching about 88% sensitivity and about 81% specificity in cross-validation and 80%/75% in testing. During validation, the model predicted progression to ophthalmopathy a median of roughly 7.1 months ahead of onset, with just under 71% sensitivity and roughly 75% specificity. Sample size was not statistically predetermined, and blinding of investigators to group allocation was not performed.

A patient counted as having stable Graves' hyperthyroidism if no progression to ophthalmopathy occurred over 18 months of follow-up. Hyperthyroidism patients were newly diagnosed, with disease duration under 2 months, and aged 18 to 65 years. Any patient with an uncontrolled infection, another autoimmune disease, pregnancy or lactation was excluded. Clinical symptoms, serum thyroxine and TRAb, thyroid ultrasound, and orbital computed tomography formed the basis for the diagnoses. Ficoll-Paque density gradient centrifugation was used to isolate PBMCs from approximately 10 ml of fresh peripheral blood. Total RNA was extracted using Trizol reagent, and RNA quality was assessed on an Agilent 2100 Bioanalyzer.

The chain uses TRBV27 and TRBJ2-7, with 8 central nucleotides matching TRBD1. Sequencing was done on a sample of blood. This sequence was found in a man in his forties or fifties with Graves' hyperthyroidism. Here is the DNA: TGTGCCAGCAGGGAGACAGGGGAGGAATTCTACGAGCAGTACTTC. Translated, this gives CASRETGEEFYEQYF.